This T cell receptor beta chain is drawn from a study of blood T cells in healthy people across ages. The authors ran a second PCR of about 7 to 11 cycles using a sample-barcoded 5' primer and a J-beta primer mix. In TCRdb, the 5' RACE reads were re-called with MiXCR into one record per CDR3 protein. The sample contains about 640,000 distinct CDR3 sequences, 25% to 30% of which appear only once. The CDR3 runs to 17 residues. Germline V gene data show CDR1 as MRHNA and CDR2 as SNTAGT. Germline trimming cut 0 bases from V and 4 bases from J; bases unmatched to any gene: 1. Notes on the study in general: Diversity was higher, and naive CD4+ cells more numerous, in long-lived donors than in aged donors.

This clonotype was counted at least ten times. Its antigen remains unknown. The chain has TRBV6-4 and TRBJ2-3; 16 positions agree with TRBD2. The specimen sequenced was blood. The TCR was taken from a woman of 80 years or more in good health. CDR3 sequence reads: CASSDSGLAGGSDTQYF. The CDR3 DNA is TGTGCCAGCAGTGACTCGGGACTAGCGGGGGGGTCAGATACGCAGTATTTT.